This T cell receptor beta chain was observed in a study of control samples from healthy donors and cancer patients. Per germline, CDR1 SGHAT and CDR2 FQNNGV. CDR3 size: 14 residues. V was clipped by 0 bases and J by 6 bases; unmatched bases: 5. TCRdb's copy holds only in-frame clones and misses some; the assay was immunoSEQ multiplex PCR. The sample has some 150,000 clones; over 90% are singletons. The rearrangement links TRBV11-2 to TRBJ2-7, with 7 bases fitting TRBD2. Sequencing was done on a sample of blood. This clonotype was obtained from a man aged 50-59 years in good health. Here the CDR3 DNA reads TGTGCCAGCAGCTTAGATACGGGGGGAGGCGAGCAGTACTTC. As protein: CASSLDTGGGEQYF. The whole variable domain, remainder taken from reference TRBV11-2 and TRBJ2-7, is EAGVAQSPRYKIIEKRQSVAFWCNPISGHATLYWYQQILGQGPKLLIQFQNNGVVDDSQLPKDRFSAERLKGVDSTLKIQPAKLEDSAVYLCASSLDTGGGEQYFGPGTRLTVT.